This T cell receptor beta chain was identified during a study of blood T cell repertoires in COVID-19. Repertoires were generated with immunoSEQ multiplex PCR, while TCRdb's copy carries only in-frame clones and drops some. The sample lists around 220,000 clones; roughly four fifths were seen once. This CDR3 has 12 amino acids. With 7 bases removed from V and 2 bases from J, the gap between germline ends came to 6 bases. The germline gives CDR1 MNHEY, CDR2 SVGAGI. This receptor was identified in a woman over 75 with COVID-19, enrolled during active disease. The chain joins TRBV6-5 to TRBJ1-3; D possibly corresponds to TRBD1 (5 bases). Material for sequencing was peripheral blood. The DNA of the CDR3 is TGTGCCAGCAAGACAGCTGGAAACACCATATATTTT. It encodes CASKTAGNTIYF.